A single sample gave rise to the 10 T cell receptor beta chains below, sequenced in a study of blood T cell repertoires in COVID-19. Assay: immunoSEQ multiplex PCR; the TCRdb copy retains only in-frame clones and omits some. The table includes about 410,000 clones, about 90% detected once. Sequenced input: PBMCs or T cells enriched from blood (not recorded which). The receptors originated from a man younger than 35 who had recovered from COVID-19.

This clone was seen a single time. V usage is TRBV29-1 and J usage is TRBJ1-4, with D perhaps matching TRBD1 (5 bases). The germline gives CDR1 SQVTM, CDR2 ANQGSEA. V was shortened by 7 bases and J by 4 bases, with 16 bases between the two germline ends. CDR3 length: 14 residues. The CDR3 DNA reads as TGCAGCGGCGTCCAGGGAGGGGTTAATGAAAAACTGTTTTTT. This sequence encodes CSGVQGGVNEKLFF.

The genes are TRBV13 and TRBJ1-2; 7 bases map to TRBD1. In germline, CDR1 is PRHDT, CDR2 FYEKMQ (reference sequence). After removal of 0 bases from V and 0 bases from J, the junction contained 7 bases not matched to a gene. The CDR3 totals 17 residues. CDR3 bases: TGTGCCAGCAGCTTAGGCCGGGGACAGCAGACTAACTATGGCTACACCTTC. It encodes CASSLGRGQQTNYGYTF.

J is TRBJ2-1 and V is TRBV28; 10 bases align to TRBD2. CDR1 is MDHEN, CDR2 SYDVKM, per germline. The CDR3 length is 14 residues. The J segment lost 11 bases and the V segment lost 3 bases, leaving 7 bases of the junction unmatched. The CDR3 spells CASSFRAGGPKQFF. The CDR3 DNA follows: TGTGCCAGCAGTTTCCGAGCGGGAGGGCCTAAGCAGTTCTTC.

CDR3 sequence (DNA): TGTGCCTGGAGACAGGGGGGGGGAGTGGAGACCCAGTACTTC. Translated, it gives CAWRQGGGVETQYF. This chain connects TRBV30 to TRBJ2-5; the D gene is possibly TRBD1 (8 bases). Germline CDR1 reads GTSNPN; CDR2 reads SVGIG (reference sequence). V lost 3 bases, J lost 5 bases, and 16 bases lay in between. CDR3 length equals 14 residues. Combining the CDR3 with reference TRBV30 and TRBJ2-5 gives the whole variable domain SQTIHQWPATLVQPVGSPLSLECTVEGTSNPNLYWYRQAAGRGLQLLFYSVGIGQISSEVPQNLSASRPQDRQFILSSKKLLLSDSGFYLCAWRQGGGVETQYFGPGTRLLVL.

J is TRBJ1-3 and V is TRBV19; 7 bases are shared with TRBD1. Trimming removed 7 bases from V and 0 bases from J; junction bases left unmatched: 9. This CDR3 has 16 residues. The germline V gene has CDR1 LNHDA and CDR2 SQIVND (reference sequence). The CDR3 nucleotides read TGTGCCAGTACCGCCGGGGGACAGTTCTCTGGAAACACCATATATTTT. Amino acid sequence: CASTAGGQFSGNTIYF.

The chain joins TRBV7-9 to TRBJ1-6; TRBD1 is a possible D gene (6 bases). The germline V gene has CDR1 SEHNR and CDR2 FQNEAQ (reference sequence). This CDR3 comprises 15 residues. Trimming removed 4 bases at V and 10 bases at J, with 17 bases between. CDR3: CASSSTRDNLSPLHF. In nucleotides, the CDR3 is TGTGCCAGCAGCTCCACCCGGGACAATTTGTCACCCCTCCACTTT.

The V gene is TRBV6-5, the J gene TRBJ1-2; tentatively, D is TRBD1 (6 bases). Looked up from germline, CDR1 is MNHEY and CDR2 is SVGAGI. This CDR3 has 14 amino acids. V gave up 10 bases and J gave up 0 bases, with 15 bases separating them. The CDR3 DNA follows: TGTGCCACCGTCTTACAGGGCTCTAACTATGGCTACACCTTC. This gives the protein CATVLQGSNYGYTF.

The sample holds one count of this clone. The chain links TRBV12-3 or TRBV12-4 to TRBJ2-5, with D hard to call. The CDR3 consists of 12 residues. V dropped 2 bases and J dropped 7 bases, with 8 bases sitting between them. The CDR3, as DNA: TGTGCCAGCAGTTTAAAGTACGGGACCCAGTACTTC. Protein sequence: CASSLKYGTQYF.

The V and J genes are TRBV5-4 and TRBJ2-3, with TRBD2 matching 9 bases. J gave up 5 bases and V 0 bases, and 10 bases lay outside the gene matches. CDR1 and CDR2 from the germline V gene are SGHNT and YYREEE (reference sequence). The CDR3 sequence is 17 residues long. The CDR3 sequence is CASSLVGSGGRGDTQYF. The CDR3 bases are TGTGCCAGCAGCTTGGTAGGTAGCGGGGGCCGTGGAGATACGCAGTATTTT.

The chain joins TRBV19 to TRBJ1-1; the D is unclear. The V gene lost 3 bases and the J gene lost 1 base, with 18 bases spanning the gap. The germline gives CDR1 LNHDA, CDR2 SQIVND (reference sequence). The CDR3 is made up of 17 amino acids. The CDR3 reads CASSISPVTRENTEAFF. The CDR3 DNA follows: TGTGCCAGTAGTATTTCCCCCGTCACTCGAGAGAACACTGAAGCTTTCTTT.